The 28 T cell receptor beta chains presented below share a single source sample, sequenced in a study of cytomegalovirus exposure and HLA in healthy donors. With 60 Vbeta and 13 Jbeta primers, the PCR was carried out. Clones were sequenced by immunoSEQ multiplex PCR, and TCRdb holds only the in-frame ones, with some missing. The repertoire holds over 150,000 clones, with around 75% as singletons. Sequenced: PBMCs. The receptors originated from a man younger than 40 in good health and CMV-seropositive.

This chain links TRBV12-2 with TRBJ2-3; the D segment call TRBD2 is taken from the table without a DNA check. TRBV12-2 is flagged as a pseudogene. CDR3 size: 13 residues. Written as DNA, the CDR3 is TGTGCCACCATAGCGGTTACTACAGATACGCAGTATTTT. Translating it yields CATIAVTTDTQYF.

Relative to its sample, this clone is medium-sized. J is TRBJ1-2 and V is TRBV27; 10 bases are a match to TRBD1. This CDR3 contains 15 residues. V was pared by 6 bases and J by 2 bases, with 6 bases of the junction left unmatched. Germline V gene lookup returns CDR1 MNHEY and CDR2 SMNVEV (reference sequence). For the CDR3, the DNA is TGTGCCAGCAGGCTTAGACAGGGGGCGAACTATGGCTACACCTTC. Residues: CASRLRQGANYGYTF.

The CDR3 spells CASSAVKGYANEQFF. DNA of the CDR3: TGTGCCAGCAGTGCGGTGAAGGGGTACGCGAATGAGCAGTTCTTC. J is TRBJ2-1 and V is TRBV2; a weak D match, TRBD1 (5 bases). Trimming cost V 4 bases and J 7 bases, with 17 bases left between them. The V gene's germline CDR1 is SNHLY and CDR2 FYNNEI. The CDR3 totals 15 residues.

This rearrangement joins TRBV30 to TRBJ1-4, with D unresolved. The germline V and J ends were trimmed by 4 bases and 7 bases, with 13 bases remaining between them. Germline CDR1 reads GTSNPN; CDR2 reads SVGIG (reference sequence). The CDR3 is 13 amino acids. CDR3 protein: CAWTLPGGEKLFF. The CDR3 nucleotides are TGTGCCTGGACCCTCCCGGGTGGTGAAAAACTGTTTTTT.

The V call is TRBV5-1, the J call TRBJ1-1; D possibly corresponds to TRBD1 (5 bases). Deletions cut 6 bases from V and 1 base from J, with 13 bases between. The CDR3 extends over 14 amino acids. Germline CDR1 and CDR2: SGHRS and YFSETQ. DNA of the CDR3: TGCGCCAGCAACCCGGAGGGGTCGAACACTGAAGCTTTCTTT. Residues: CASNPEGSNTEAFF.

V usage is TRBV4-1 and J usage is TRBJ1-1, with D perhaps TRBD1 (5 bases). CDR3 length: 16 residues. In germline, CDR1 is MGHRA, CDR2 YSYEKL. Trimming left V 3 bases short and J 4 bases short, with 18 bases between. The CDR3 DNA reads TGCGCCAGCAGCCAGGCCACCGGGCCTAGGGGCACTGAAGCTTTCTTT. Protein product: CASSQATGPRGTEAFF.

The V call is TRBV27, the J call TRBJ2-7, with D possibly TRBD1 on 6 matching bases. The germline V gene encodes CDR1 MNHEY and CDR2 SMNVEV (reference sequence). V was pared by 4 bases and J by 3 bases, with 10 bases between. The CDR3 totals 13 residues. The CDR3 nucleotides are TGTGCCAGCAGTTCCGGACAGAACTACGAGCAGTACTTC. This gives the protein CASSSGQNYEQYF.

The chain is built from TRBV5-4 and TRBJ1-4, with a possible D match to TRBD1 (6 bases). The CDR3 has 15 amino acids. CDR1 is SGHNT, CDR2 YYREEE, per germline (reference sequence). Trimming took off 4 bases at V and 10 bases at J, with 20 bases between the two ends. CDR3 region: CASSTQGGRGGKLFF. CDR3 in DNA: TGTGCCAGCAGCACCCAGGGCGGGAGGGGGGGAAAACTGTTTTTT. Together with reference TRBV5-4 and TRBJ1-4, the CDR3 gives the full variable domain: ETGVTQSPTHLIKTRGQQVTLRCSSQSGHNTVSWYQQALGQGPQFIFQYYREEENGRGNFPPRFSGLQFPNYSSELNVNALELDDSALYLCASSTQGGRGGKLFFGSGTQLSVL.

In its sample, this clone was seen once. The V call is TRBV27, the J call TRBJ2-7; TRBD2 is a possible D gene (6 bases). The CDR3 loop spans 17 amino acids. The germline V gene has CDR1 MNHEY and CDR2 SMNVEV (reference sequence). The V end lost 4 bases, the J end lost 2 bases, and 21 bases lay between the germline ends. CDR3 amino acids: CASSSRIQRLDPYEQYF. CDR3 in DNA: TGTGCCAGCAGTTCTCGCATTCAACGACTAGATCCCTACGAGCAGTACTTC.

This clone was seen only once. This sequence joins TRBV30 and TRBJ2-6; D is unresolved. This CDR3 is 14 amino acids long. Germline V CDR1 and CDR2: GTSNPN, SVGIG (reference sequence). The ends were cut back, 5 bases at V and 1 base at J, with 9 bases in the middle. The CDR3 DNA sequence: TGTGCCTGGGATAGACAATCTGGGGCCAACGTCCTGACTTTC. Translation: CAWDRQSGANVLTF.

The V call is TRBV27, the J call TRBJ1-5; D remains unclear. Germline CDR1 reads MNHEY; CDR2 reads SMNVEV (reference sequence). The CDR3 length is 14 residues. V was clipped by 5 bases and J by 2 bases, with 10 bases between them. The CDR3 nucleotides read TGTGCCAGCAGTCCGGGGATCGGCAATCAGCCCCAGCATTTT. Its protein product is CASSPGIGNQPQHF.

V usage is TRBV28 and J usage is TRBJ1-1; D is uncertain. The V and J ends lost 6 bases and 1 base respectively, with 9 bases between them. The CDR3 runs to 13 residues. In germline, CDR1 is MDHEN, CDR2 SYDVKM. CDR3 loop: CASSSPGNTEAFF. In nucleotides, the CDR3 is TGTGCCAGCAGCTCCCCGGGGAACACTGAAGCTTTCTTT.

This chain links TRBV28 with TRBJ2-2, with 8 bases that match TRBD1. There are 16 residues in the CDR3. Germline V gene data show CDR1 as MDHEN and CDR2 as SYDVKM. Unmatched junction bases numbered 9, after V lost 4 bases and J lost 5 bases. The CDR3 DNA is TGTGCCAGCAGTTCTGACAGGGGTCGAGGGACCGGGGAGCTGTTTTTT. Encoded protein: CASSSDRGRGTGELFF.

The chain combines TRBV7-9 with TRBJ2-7, with D perhaps TRBD1 (6 bases). Trimming took 5 bases from V and 2 from J, leaving 13 bases between them. The length of the CDR3 is 14 residues. From germline, CDR1 is SEHNR and CDR2 FQNEAQ (reference sequence). DNA of the CDR3: TGTGCCAGCAGCCTTACAGGGTTGGCCTACGAGCAGTACTTC. Translating it yields CASSLTGLAYEQYF.

This rearrangement joins TRBV14 to TRBJ1-2; 10 bases align to TRBD1. The CDR3 sequence is 15 residues long. Germline CDR1 SGHDN, CDR2 FVKESK. V was clipped by 4 bases and J by 3 bases; unmatched bases: 5. DNA of the CDR3: TGTGCCAGCAGCCTCCGGACAGGGGGATACTATGGCTACACCTTC. Translation: CASSLRTGGYYGYTF.

The chain combines TRBV5-4 with TRBJ2-5; 7 positions match TRBD2. CDR3 length: 17 residues. Looked up from germline, CDR1 is SGHNT and CDR2 is YYREEE (reference sequence). V gave up 4 bases and J gave up 4 bases; unmatched junction bases: 16. The chain's CDR3 is CASSPRSGAPGRETQYF. The CDR3 DNA sequence: TGTGCCAGCAGCCCCAGGAGCGGGGCTCCGGGGCGAGAGACCCAGTACTTC.

The gene calls are TRBV18 and TRBJ1-1; weak D call: TRBD1 (5 bases). This CDR3 is built from 15 residues. V was shortened by 4 bases and J by 3 bases, with 15 bases between the two germline ends. The germline V gene encodes CDR1 KGHSH and CDR2 LQKENI. The CDR3 reads CASSLLGAGYTEAFF. The DNA for the CDR3 is TGTGCCAGCTCACTTTTAGGGGCGGGATACACTGAAGCTTTCTTT.

The chain links TRBV6-1 to TRBJ2-2, with TRBD2 matching 10 bases. After removal of 7 bases from V and 4 bases from J, the junction contained 6 bases not matched to a gene. Looked up from germline, CDR1 is MNHNS and CDR2 is SASEGT. The CDR3 has 15 amino acids. CDR3 protein: CASKELAGPTGELFF. CDR3 DNA: TGTGCCAGCAAAGAACTAGCGGGACCCACCGGGGAGCTGTTTTTT.

The chain recombines TRBV18 with TRBJ2-2; 7 bases match TRBD1. Trimming at V came to 3 bases and at J to 1 base, leaving 8 bases not matched to a gene. The CDR3 extends over 17 amino acids. The germline V gene has CDR1 KGHSH and CDR2 LQKENI. CDR3 region: CASSPTDRPLNTGELFF. CDR3 bases: TGTGCCAGCTCACCCACGGACAGGCCTTTGAACACCGGGGAGCTGTTTTTT.

V gene TRBV27 combines with J gene TRBJ2-3; a possible D gene is TRBD2 (5 bases). V dropped 4 bases and J dropped 0 bases, with 8 bases sitting between them. The CDR3 consists of 14 residues. In germline, CDR1 is MNHEY, CDR2 SMNVEV (reference sequence). The CDR3 sequence is CASSYGGSTDTQYF. For the CDR3, the DNA is TGTGCCAGCAGTTACGGCGGGAGCACAGATACGCAGTATTTT.

This clone was seen a few times. The J gene is TRBJ1-2, the V gene TRBV5-1, with D uncertain. The CDR3 loop spans 16 amino acids. Germline V gives CDR1 SGHRS, CDR2 YFSETQ. V dropped 9 bases and J dropped 3 bases, with 24 bases sitting between them. The CDR3 loop is CATPNPPTREDYGYTF. The CDR3 DNA follows: TGCGCCACCCCTAACCCCCCTACCCGTGAAGACTATGGCTACACCTTC.

The chain employs TRBV19 and TRBJ2-3; perhaps TRBD1 as D (5 bases). Trimming took 6 bases from V and 2 from J, leaving 12 bases between them. The CDR3 runs 14 residues. In germline, CDR1 is LNHDA, CDR2 SQIVND (reference sequence). CDR3 loop: CASSEDKFTDTQYF. CDR3 nucleotides: TGTGCCAGTAGCGAGGACAAGTTCACAGATACGCAGTATTTT.

The chain links TRBV7-2 to TRBJ2-7; TRBD1 aligns across 7 bases. This CDR3 comprises 14 residues. Germline CDR1 is SGHTA and CDR2 is FQGNSA. The trim removed 2 bases at V and 3 bases at J, leaving 4 bases unmatched. The CDR3 DNA sequence: TGTGCCAGCAGCTTACCCCGGGACAGCTACGAGCAGTACTTC. Translated: CASSLPRDSYEQYF.

This chain connects TRBV9 to TRBJ1-1, with 11 bases matching TRBD1. V was clipped by 4 bases and J by 6 bases; unmatched bases: 14. Germline assignment: CDR1 SGDLS and CDR2 YYNGEE. CDR3 length equals 17 residues. The DNA for the CDR3 is TGTGCCAGCAGCCCAAGGACAGGGGGCCCCCCCGAGGCTGAAGCTTTCTTT. It specifies CASSPRTGGPPEAEAFF.

This chain joins TRBV29-1 and TRBJ2-1, with 8 bases that match TRBD1. The V gene's germline CDR1 is SQVTM and CDR2 ANQGSEA. The V segment lost 6 bases and the J segment 5 bases; nucleotides outside the gene matches: 9. The CDR3 spans 14 residues. For the CDR3, the DNA is TGCAGCGTCGATGGGACAGGAGGACACAATGAGCAGTTCTTC. Its translation is CSVDGTGGHNEQFF.

J is TRBJ2-2 and V is TRBV2; D remains ambiguous. Germline V gene lookup returns CDR1 SNHLY and CDR2 FYNNEI. Trimming took 4 bases from V and 6 from J, leaving 3 bases between them. CDR3 length: 11 amino acids. The CDR3 DNA is TGTGCCAGCAGTGCCGCCGGGGAGCTGTTTTTT. Translation: CASSAAGELFF.

V usage is TRBV2 and J usage is TRBJ1-5; D remains unclear. Germline lookup yields CDR1 SNHLY and CDR2 FYNNEI. This CDR3 comprises 14 residues. Trimming took off 7 bases at V and 10 bases at J, with 20 bases between the two ends. The CDR3, as DNA: TGTGCCAGCATGCCAAACAGCCAGCCTGTACCCCAGCATTTT. It encodes CASMPNSQPVPQHF.

The genes are TRBV7-9 and TRBJ2-7; D unresolved. The CDR3 is made up of 13 amino acids. Between the trimmed V and J ends, which lost 1 base and 3 bases, there was a span of 7 bases. Germline CDR1 is SEHNR and CDR2 is FQNEAQ (reference sequence). The CDR3 sequence: CASSLGSDYEQYF. Written as DNA, the CDR3 is TGTGCCAGCAGCTTAGGCAGTGACTACGAGCAGTACTTC.